The clone carrying this T cell receptor (beta chain) was detected once. The target antigen is unknown. Germline V gene sequence: CDR1 GTSNPN, CDR2 SVGIG (reference sequence). V lost 4 bases, J lost 4 bases, and 16 bases lay in between. The CDR3 is 14 residues long. These data come from a study of radiotherapy plus CTLA-4 blockade in lung cancer. Study context: Across the patients, objective responses occurred in 15% to 20%, and disease control in approximately 30%.

Clones were read by immunoSEQ multiplex PCR, and TCRdb kept only the in-frame ones, dropping some. The sample lists about 24,000 clones, around 70% occurring once. Findings of the study overall: Interferon-beta, together with early blood T cell clone dynamics, reportedly best predicted response.

Sample: peripheral blood, taken from a patient treated with radiotherapy plus ipilimumab. The receptor comes from a human donor with non-small cell lung cancer whose response to radiotherapy plus ipilimumab could not be evaluated. The genes are TRBV30 and TRBJ2-5, with a possible D match to TRBD2 (6 bases). CDR3 in amino acids: CAWTVGGSGETQYF. CDR3 coding DNA: TGTGCCTGGACCGTTGGAGGGTCTGGAGAGACCCAGTACTTC.